One TCR beta chain is described in this entry. At a deep level, the assay was run. Repertoires were generated with immunoSEQ multiplex PCR, while TCRdb's copy carries only in-frame clones and drops some. This table has over a million clones, roughly 96% appearing once. CDR3 size: 15 residues. Germline loops: CDR1 SGHVS, CDR2 FQNEAQ. V gave up 4 bases and J gave up 2 bases; unmatched junction bases: 5. This sample was taken from a study of shared clonotypes between healthy human individuals. The split of CD4+ cells yielded CD45RA+ naive and CD45RA-negative memory subsets. This receptor was obtained from a man aged 25-40 years in good health. Sequencing used naive CD4+ T cells sorted from blood. Subset indicated: CD45RA+ positively selected. The rearrangement links TRBV7-8 to TRBJ2-7; 10 bases are shared with TRBD1. CDR3 sequence: CASSSDRGQTYEQYF. The DNA for the CDR3 is TGTGCCAGCAGCTCAGACAGGGGGCAGACCTACGAGCAGTACTTC.